Shown below are 10 T cell receptor beta chains from a single sample sequenced in a study of cytomegalovirus exposure and HLA in healthy donors. In the PCR, 60 Vbeta and 13 Jbeta primers were used. TCRdb keeps only in-frame clones here, not all; method: immunoSEQ multiplex PCR. The table lists hundreds of thousands of clones, roughly 89% of them singletons. Sequenced sample: PBMCs. All receptors derive from a woman between 18 and 29 years old in good health and CMV-seronegative.

V and J are TRBV11-2 and TRBJ2-7; the D gene is possibly TRBD1 (5 bases). The CDR3 totals 13 residues. Germline V lookup: CDR1 SGHAT, CDR2 FQNNGV. V dropped 5 bases and J dropped 5 bases, with 13 bases sitting between them. CDR3: CASSPRTRDEQYF. The DNA of the CDR3 is TGTGCCAGCAGCCCTCGGACCAGGGACGAGCAGTACTTC. Looking up the rest from reference TRBV11-2 and TRBJ2-7 gives the full variable domain: EAGVAQSPRYKIIEKRQSVAFWCNPISGHATLYWYQQILGQGPKLLIQFQNNGVVDDSQLPKDRFSAERLKGVDSTLKIQPAKLEDSAVYLCASSPRTRDEQYFGPGTRLTVT.

The chain uses TRBV6-5 and TRBJ1-5, with TRBD1 identical over 8 bases. This CDR3 comprises 15 residues. J gave up 7 bases and V 2 bases, and 7 bases lay outside the gene matches. Per the germline V gene, CDR1 is MNHEY and CDR2 is SVGAGI. CDR3 amino acids: CASSYASGGAQPQHF. The CDR3 nucleotides are TGTGCCAGCAGTTACGCATCAGGGGGCGCCCAGCCCCAGCATTTT.

The chain combines TRBV2 with TRBJ1-2; the D gene is possibly TRBD1 (5 bases). Germline values: CDR1 SNHLY, CDR2 FYNNEI. Trimming shortened V by 8 bases and J by 7 bases, and 23 bases separated the two germline ends. The CDR3 runs 15 residues. The CDR3 spells CASEYGGGAYGGYTF. The CDR3 DNA follows: TGTGCCAGCGAATATGGGGGAGGGGCCTATGGTGGCTACACCTTC.

The chain has TRBV6-6 and TRBJ1-2; D perhaps matches TRBD1 (6 bases). The V and J ends lost 0 bases and 2 bases respectively, with 10 bases between them. The CDR3 extends over 15 amino acids. Germline CDR1 reads MNHNY; CDR2 reads SVGAGI (reference sequence). The CDR3 DNA is TGTGCCAGCAGTTACTCCGGGACACCCAACTATGGCTACACCTTC. Residues: CASSYSGTPNYGYTF.

The chain employs TRBV5-6 and TRBJ1-1, with a weak D call TRBD1 (5 bases). CDR3 size: 18 residues. Trimming left V 0 bases short and J 0 bases short, with 18 bases between. Germline-derived CDR1 and CDR2 are SGHDT and YYEEEE. This CDR3 is CASSLVQGGVAMNTEAFF. CDR3 DNA sequence: TGTGCCAGCAGCTTGGTTCAGGGTGGAGTAGCCATGAACACTGAAGCTTTCTTT.

The chain links TRBV27 to TRBJ1-5; 7 nucleotides align to TRBD1. This CDR3 has 14 amino acids. V was clipped by 5 bases and J by 6 bases; unmatched bases: 7. CDR1 is MNHEY, CDR2 SMNVEV, per germline (reference sequence). In nucleotides, the CDR3 is TGTGCCAGCAGTCATCGACAGGGCACTCAGCCCCAGCATTTT. This translates into CASSHRQGTQPQHF.

The J gene is TRBJ2-1, the V gene TRBV11-3, with 12 bases matching TRBD2. Germline loops: CDR1 SGHNT, CDR2 YENEEA. The CDR3 extends over 14 amino acids. V lost 5 bases to trimming and J lost 7 bases; unmatched junction nucleotides: 3. CDR3 residues: CASSTGTSGNEQFF. The CDR3 DNA reads TGTGCCAGCAGCACCGGGACTAGCGGGAATGAGCAGTTCTTC.

This clone was detected a few times. V gene TRBV19 combines with J gene TRBJ2-7, with D uncertain. Germline loops: CDR1 LNHDA, CDR2 SQIVND (reference sequence). The V and J ends lost 3 bases and 8 bases respectively, with 8 bases between them. The CDR3 length is 11 residues. As DNA, the CDR3 is TGTGCCAGTAGTATGAGTAGCAAGCAGTACTTC. Amino acids: CASSMSSKQYF.

This clone was recorded only once. This chain connects TRBV7-7 to TRBJ2-1, with D maybe TRBD2 (6 bases). Germline V gene sequence: CDR1 SSHAT, CDR2 FNYEAQ (reference sequence). This CDR3 has 15 amino acids. The V and J ends lost 5 bases and 5 bases respectively, with 16 bases between them. CDR3 protein: CASSPSSVPNNEQFF. CDR3 coding DNA: TGTGCCAGCAGCCCCTCTAGCGTCCCCAACAATGAGCAGTTCTTC.

Remarks on this clone: A junction boundary mismatches the germline segment, possibly from a read error. The same CDR3 also results from other DNA sequences found in this sample. V usage is TRBV14 and J usage is TRBJ2-2; weak D call: TRBD1 (7 bases). There are 15 residues in the CDR3. Germline V gives CDR1 SGHDN, CDR2 FVKESK. The CDR3 protein is CASTAGGYRPGELFF. For the CDR3, the DNA is TGTGCTAGCACCGCAGGGGGGTACCGGCCCGGGGAGCTGTTTTTT.